This is a list of T cell receptor beta chains from one sample in a study of blood T cell repertoires in COVID-19. Profiling relied on immunoSEQ multiplex PCR, and the TCRdb table lists in-frame clones only, not all of them. The table records around 190,000 clones, more than 75% of them present only once. The specimen was peripheral blood. All receptors come from a woman in her sixties with COVID-19, enrolled during active disease. Both conserved end residues are part of each CDR3. The D gene is left open where the match is weak. A clone size is listed for some rows: how often the clone was seen (once, few, many), or a class if it is expanded.

>.|TRBV7-9|TRBJ2-2|TRBD2
CASGGANTGELFF
TGTGCTTCTGGGGGGGCGAACACCGGGGAGCTGTTTTTT
>.|TRBV28|TRBJ1-4|.
CASRAVNEKLFF
TGTGCCAGCAGGGCAGTAAATGAAAAACTGTTTTTT
>.|TRBV7-9|TRBJ1-1|.
CASSFLQGLSEAFF
TGTGCCAGCAGCTTTCTCCAGGGACTATCTGAAGCTTTCTTT
>many|TRBV28|TRBJ1-1|.
CASSSRNRAFF
TGTGCCAGCAGTTCCAGGAATCGAGCTTTCTTT
>.|TRBV7-8|TRBJ2-1|TRBD1
CASSWRRTGVWNEQFF
TGTGCCAGCAGCTGGAGGAGGACAGGGGTCTGGAATGAGCAGTTCTTC
>.|TRBV9|TRBJ2-3|.
CASSVITSTDTQYF
TGTGCCAGCAGCGTAATTACTAGCACAGATACGCAGTATTTT
>.|TRBV19|TRBJ1-1|.
CASGRAEAFF
TGTGCCAGTGGGAGGGCGGAAGCTTTCTTT
>medium-sized|TRBV6-6|TRBJ2-1|TRBD2
CASSKAKREKQNEQFF
TGTGCCAGCAGCAAAGCAAAGCGGGAGAAACAAAATGAGCAGTTCTTC
>.|TRBV6-1|TRBJ1-2|TRBD1
CASSESGQGYGYTF
TGTGCCAGCAGTGAGTCGGGACAGGGGTATGGCTACACCTTC
>.|TRBV5-6|TRBJ2-1|.
CASSPLGAGTYNEQFF
TGTGCCAGCAGCCCCCTCGGGGCGGGAACATACAATGAGCAGTTCTTC
>.|TRBV7-9|TRBJ1-4|TRBD1
CASSADRAYNEKLFF
TGTGCCAGCAGCGCGGACAGGGCCTATAATGAAAAACTGTTTTTT
>.|TRBV27|TRBJ2-2|.
CASRPSGSTGELFF
TGTGCCAGCAGACCCTCAGGGTCCACCGGGGAGCTGTTTTTT
>.|TRBV7-9|TRBJ2-5|TRBD2
CASSLGTSYQETQYF
TGTGCCAGCAGCTTAGGGACTAGCTATCAAGAGACCCAGTACTTC
>few|TRBV7-2|TRBJ2-2|.
CASSPRVLATGELFF
TGTGCCAGCAGCCCAAGGGTCCTAGCGACCGGGGAGCTGTTTTTT
>.|TRBV10-2|TRBJ1-1|.
CASRAGQVMNTEAFF
TGCGCCAGCAGGGCTGGACAAGTCATGAACACTGAAGCTTTCTTT
>.|TRBV24-1|TRBJ2-3|TRBD2
CATSETGGHDTQYF
TGTGCCACCAGTGAAACGGGGGGGCACGATACGCAGTATTTT
>.|TRBV11-3|TRBJ1-4|.
CASSLTYSFCEKLFF
TGTGCCAGCAGCTTAACGTACAGTTTCTGCGAAAAACTGTTTTTT
>.|TRBV6-5|TRBJ2-7|TRBD1
CASRGQGTYEQYF
TGTGCCAGCAGGGGACAGGGGACCTACGAGCAGTACTTC
>once|TRBV10-3|TRBJ1-2|.
CAISEFSSQGQGGYTF
TGTGCCATCAGTGAGTTCAGCTCTCAGGGGCAGGGTGGCTACACCTTC
>once|TRBV2|TRBJ1-2|TRBD1
CASSEQQGRGGYTF
TGTGCCAGCAGTGAGCAACAGGGGAGAGGTGGCTACACCTTC
>.|TRBV28|TRBJ1-1|TRBD1
CASSSPGTGRSEAFF
TGTGCCAGCAGTTCACCCGGGACAGGGAGATCTGAAGCTTTCTTT
>.|TRBV27|TRBJ1-1|.
CASSLYRVGTEAFF
TGTGCCAGCAGTTTATACAGGGTCGGCACTGAAGCTTTCTTT
>few|TRBV6-6|TRBJ1-1|.
CASRVGHTEAFF
TGTGCCAGCAGGGTGGGGCACACTGAAGCTTTCTTT
>.|TRBV2|TRBJ1-1|.
CASSGGSNTEAFF
TGTGCCAGCAGTGGAGGAAGTAACACTGAAGCTTTCTTT
>few|TRBV19|TRBJ1-3|.
CASSTSGGGPGNTIYF
TGTGCCAGTAGTACTTCGGGGGGGGGACCTGGAAACACCATATATTTT
>.|TRBV29-1|TRBJ2-3|TRBD2
CSVPGGSGTDTQYF
TGCAGCGTACCTGGCGGGAGTGGCACAGATACGCAGTATTTT
>.|TRBV28|TRBJ1-5|TRBD1
CASSSGRTGGNQPQHF
TGTGCCAGCAGTTCGGGGCGAACAGGGGGCAATCAGCCCCAGCATTTT
>.|TRBV4-1|TRBJ1-4|.
CASSQEEVRGEKLFF
TGCGCCAGCAGCCAAGAGGAGGTCCGGGGTGAAAAACTGTTTTTT
>.|TRBV29-1|TRBJ1-1|TRBD1
CSVPGGAGGGTEAFF
TGCAGCGTGCCAGGGGGCGCCGGGGGCGGCACTGAAGCTTTCTTT
>.|TRBV19|TRBJ2-2|TRBD2
CASTPGTSVNTGELFF
TGTGCCAGTACCCCAGGGACTAGCGTAAACACCGGGGAGCTGTTTTTT
>.|TRBV3-1/TRBV3-2|TRBJ2-3|TRBD2
CASSLPTSGGPGTQYF
TGTGCCAGCAGCCTTCCGACTAGCGGGGGGCCGGGTACGCAGTATTTT
>.|TRBV3-1/TRBV3-2|TRBJ2-7|.
CASSQGAGLLYSYEQYF
TGTGCCAGCAGCCAAGGGGCGGGACTCTTATACTCCTACGAGCAGTACTTC
>.|TRBV24-1|TRBJ2-5|.
CATSDYAEETQYF
TGTGCCACCTCGGACTATGCGGAAGAGACCCAGTACTTC